These 7 T cell receptor beta chains came from one sample sequenced in a study of T cells in Graves' hyperthyroidism and ophthalmopathy. Amplified TCR beta CDR3 regions came from RNA transcripts. A set of HTBI primers served as the primers for a first-round RT-PCR of the TCR CDR3. TCRdb recomputed calls from the multiplex PCR reads with MiXCR, one row per CDR3 protein. This sample has hundreds of thousands of distinct CDR3 sequences, with about 18% found just once. Sequencing was done on a sample of blood. All receptors come from a woman aged 18-29 years with Graves' hyperthyroidism.

The genes are TRBV4-1 and TRBJ2-2; D is unclear. The CDR3 length is 14 residues. Germline V lookup: CDR1 MGHRA, CDR2 YSYEKL. Trimming left V 6 bases short and J 0 bases short, with 8 bases between. This CDR3 is CASRSHTNTGELFF. CDR3 coding DNA: TGCGCCAGCAGGTCGCACACGAACACCGGGGAGCTGTTTTTT.

There are many counts of this clonotype. The chain carries TRBV12-3 or TRBV12-4 and TRBJ2-7; possibly TRBD2 for D (5 bases). The V gene lost 7 bases and the J gene lost 0 bases, with 16 bases spanning the gap. CDR3 size: 15 residues. The CDR3 nucleotides read TGTGCCAGCACCCTGGACGCTACTAGCTCCTACGAGCAGTACTTC. As protein: CASTLDATSSYEQYF.

This clonotype was counted at least ten times. CDR3 loop: CATSRDLGYEQYF. CDR3 coding DNA: TGTGCCACCAGCAGAGATTTGGGTTACGAGCAGTACTTC. The rearrangement joins TRBV15 to TRBJ2-7; the D is unclear. The V end was cut by 0 bases, the J end by 4 bases, with 7 bases between. Germline CDR1 is LNHNV and CDR2 is YYDKDF (reference sequence). The CDR3 runs 13 residues.

This clonotype was recorded at least ten times. The rearrangement uses TRBV27 and TRBJ1-1, with 8 nucleotides matching TRBD1. Per germline, CDR1 MNHEY and CDR2 SMNVEV (reference sequence). The CDR3 loop spans 16 amino acids. V shed 5 bases and J 6 bases; nucleotides not matched to a gene: 14. The CDR3 protein is CASSPYNRGLRAEAFF. The DNA for the CDR3 is TGTGCCAGCAGTCCGTACAACAGGGGGTTGCGGGCTGAAGCTTTCTTT.

This clonotype has a single count. The rearrangement joins TRBV28 to TRBJ2-7; 7 bases align to TRBD1. V was pared by 3 bases and J by 0 bases, with 8 bases of the junction left unmatched. The CDR3 covers 16 residues. Germline CDR1 MDHEN, CDR2 SYDVKM. CDR3: CASSFVSRDSSYEQYF. The CDR3 DNA follows: TGTGCCAGCAGTTTTGTATCCCGGGACAGCTCCTACGAGCAGTACTTC. The full variable domain, rest sourced from reference TRBV28 and TRBJ2-7, is DVKVTQSSRYLVKRTGEKVFLECVQDMDHENMFWYRQDPGLGLRLIYFSYDVKMKEKGDIPEGYSVSREKKERFSLILESASTNQTSMYLCASSFVSRDSSYEQYFGPGTRLTVT.

The genes are TRBV20-1 and TRBJ2-2; tentative D call: TRBD1 (6 bases). CDR3 length: 14 amino acids. From germline, CDR1 is DFQATT and CDR2 SNEGSKA (reference sequence). Trimming removed 6 bases from V and 6 bases from J, with 17 bases in between. The CDR3 protein is CSANTGPGAGELFF. The CDR3 DNA is TGCAGTGCCAATACAGGGCCCGGCGCCGGGGAGCTGTTTTTT.

The gene calls are TRBV12-3 or TRBV12-4 and TRBJ2-7, with D perhaps matching TRBD2 (7 bases). V was clipped by 5 bases and J by 7 bases, with 18 bases between them. This CDR3 has 14 amino acids. CDR3 coding DNA: TGTGCCAGCAGTAGAGAGTGGGGGCGGGGGGAGCAGTACTTC. It is translated as CASSREWGRGEQYF.